Listed below are T cell receptor beta chains from one sample, sequenced in a study of blood T cell repertoires in COVID-19. The data were produced by immunoSEQ multiplex PCR, yet TCRdb's version contains in-frame clones alone and is incomplete. Of over 200,000 clones detected, approximately 80% appear once; the ten largest clones hold about 15%. The specimen sequenced was PBMCs or T cells enriched from blood (not recorded which). Every receptor here comes from a man in his forties who had recovered from COVID-19. The CDR3 runs from the conserved cysteine through the conserved F or W. D genes are given only for firm matches. Not every row has a clone size; where given, it reads once, few, many or a size class.

.	TRBV6-5	.	TRBJ2-7	CASSAGASGYYEQYF	TGTGCCAGCAGCGCGGGGGCTAGCGGATACTACGAGCAGTACTTC
.	TRBV6-1	few	TRBJ1-2	CASSEKGRTGGYTF	TGTGCCAGCAGTGAGAAAGGGCGGACGGGGGGCTACACCTTC
TRBD1	TRBV9	once	TRBJ1-1	CASSVGQGRTEAFF	TGTGCCAGCAGCGTAGGACAGGGGCGAACTGAAGCTTTCTTT
.	TRBV15	.	TRBJ1-4	CATSRLKEKLFF	TGTGCCACCAGCAGATTAAAAGAAAAACTGTTTTTT
TRBD2	TRBV2	.	TRBJ2-1	CASIGRSLAVYNEQFF	TGTGCCAGCATAGGGCGTTCCCTAGCGGTCTACAATGAGCAGTTCTTC
TRBD1	TRBV5-6	.	TRBJ1-1	CASKARDRWTNTEAFF	TGTGCCAGCAAAGCCCGGGACAGGTGGACGAACACTGAAGCTTTCTTT
TRBD1	TRBV2	.	TRBJ1-2	CASSDLGGVGYTF	TGTGCCAGCAGTGATCTAGGGGGCGTTGGCTACACCTTC
.	TRBV28	.	TRBJ1-2	CASLRNYGYTF	TGTGCCAGTCTACGTAACTATGGCTACACCTTC
TRBD1	TRBV25-1	.	TRBJ2-2	CASRPGTGDNTGELFF	TGTGCCAGCAGGCCCGGGACAGGGGATAACACCGGGGAGCTGTTTTTT
.	TRBV5-5	.	TRBJ1-2	CASSFLGPNYGYTF	TGTGCCAGCAGCTTCCTGGGCCCTAACTATGGCTACACCTTC
TRBD1	TRBV24-1	.	TRBJ2-4	CATSDSALGQGGHIQYF	TGTGCCACCAGTGATTCGGCTTTGGGACAGGGGGGTCACATTCAGTACTTC
.	TRBV4-1	.	TRBJ2-2	CASSQVGLSTGELFF	TGCGCCAGCAGCCAAGTCGGTCTGAGCACCGGGGAGCTGTTTTTT
.	TRBV11-3	few	TRBJ1-3	CASSSRTGSSGNTIYF	TGTGCCAGCAGCTCCCGCACAGGGAGCTCTGGAAACACCATATATTTT
.	TRBV5-8	.	TRBJ1-3	CASSLRGSHSGNTIYF	TGTGCCAGCAGCTTAAGGGGGTCCCACTCTGGAAACACCATATATTTT
.	TRBV27	once	TRBJ2-1	CASSTDPSALANEQFF	TGTGCCAGCAGTACCGATCCTAGCGCCCTCGCCAATGAGCAGTTCTTC
.	TRBV2	.	TRBJ2-5	CASTGQYQETQYF	TGTGCCAGCACTGGACAGTACCAAGAGACCCAGTACTTC
TRBD1	TRBV5-6	.	TRBJ1-6	CASSRPLQGDGSPLHF	TGTGCCAGCAGCCGTCCCCTACAGGGGGATGGATCACCCCTCCACTTT
.	TRBV29-1	.	TRBJ2-3	CSVEDVSGSTDTQYF	TGCAGCGTTGAAGATGTCTCGGGGAGCACAGATACGCAGTATTTT
.	TRBV18	.	TRBJ2-1	CASSRDGNNEQFF	TGTGCCAGCTCGCGAGACGGGAACAATGAGCAGTTCTTC
.	TRBV23-1	.	TRBJ1-1	CASSQSLRTAEAFF	TGCGCCAGCAGTCAATCCCTTCGGACAGCTGAAGCTTTCTTT
.	TRBV6-6	few	TRBJ1-1	CASSYGRTSNTEAFF	TGTGCCAGCAGCTACGGGAGGACTTCAAACACTGAAGCTTTCTTT
.	TRBV27	.	TRBJ1-4	CASSTWTDNEKLFF	TGTGCCAGCAGTACATGGACAGATAATGAAAAACTGTTTTTT
.	TRBV6-5	.	TRBJ1-1	CASSSGMNTEAFF	TGTGCCAGCAGTTCAGGGATGAACACTGAAGCTTTCTTT
TRBD1	TRBV24-1	.	TRBJ2-2	CATSDEGRGTGELFF	TGTGCCACCAGTGATGAGGGCAGGGGGACCGGGGAGCTGTTTTTT
.	TRBV9	few	TRBJ1-2	CASSVGRGYGYTF	TGTGCCAGCAGCGTTGGCAGGGGATATGGCTACACCTTC
TRBD1	TRBV5-1	.	TRBJ2-6	CASSLGTGGSGANVLTF	TGCGCCAGCAGTTTGGGGACAGGAGGCTCTGGGGCCAACGTCCTGACTTTC
TRBD1	TRBV5-3	.	TRBJ1-6	CARRLLLVRDRVNSPLHF	TGTGCCAGACGCTTACTCCTCGTCCGGGACAGGGTTAATTCACCCCTCCACTTT
TRBD1	TRBV5-1	.	TRBJ1-3	CASSWAPVATGLSGNTIYF	TGCGCCAGCAGCTGGGCTCCGGTAGCGACAGGGTTGAGCGGAAACACCATATATTTT
.	TRBV6-4	.	TRBJ1-4	CASSDPLFLGGYEKLFF	TGTGCCAGCAGTGACCCGCTGTTCCTCGGGGGTTATGAAAAACTGTTTTTT
.	TRBV5-1	.	TRBJ1-1	CASSPQALGTEAFF	TGCGCCAGCAGCCCTCAGGCTCTCGGAACTGAAGCTTTCTTT
TRBD2	TRBV4-1	once	TRBJ2-7	CASSPGLAGALYEQYF	TGCGCCAGCAGCCCGGGACTAGCGGGGGCCCTTTACGAGCAGTACTTC
TRBD1	TRBV10-3	.	TRBJ2-7	CAISQGQGGFSYEQYF	TGTGCCATCAGCCAGGGACAGGGGGGTTTCTCCTACGAGCAGTACTTC
TRBD1	TRBV4-1	.	TRBJ1-6	CASSQFQGDSPLHF	TGCGCCAGCAGCCAATTCCAGGGGGATTCACCCCTCCACTTT
.	TRBV4-1	.	TRBJ1-2	CASSHLARGDYGYTF	TGCGCCAGCAGCCACCTAGCACGGGGGGACTATGGCTACACCTTC
TRBD1	TRBV16	.	TRBJ1-3	CASSEPGTGRSSSGNTIYF	TGTGCCAGCAGCGAACCCGGGACAGGGAGAAGTAGCTCTGGAAACACCATATATTTT
.	TRBV5-1	.	TRBJ2-3	CASSLGQIDTQYF	TGCGCCAGCAGCTTAGGACAGATTGATACGCAGTATTTT
.	TRBV28	.	TRBJ2-3	CASGGGSTDTQYF	TGTGCCAGTGGCGGCGGCAGCACAGATACGCAGTATTTT
.	TRBV7-8	once	TRBJ2-4	CASSLFHEAGGPGIQYF	TGTGCCAGCAGCTTGTTCCACGAAGCCGGGGGGCCCGGGATTCAGTACTTC
.	TRBV7-3	.	TRBJ1-1	CASSPMGRDTEAFF	TGTGCCAGCAGCCCCATGGGCAGGGACACTGAAGCTTTCTTT